Following are 20 T cell receptor beta chains from one sample sequenced in a study of T cell responses to AZD1222 COVID-19 vaccine. Using immunoSEQ multiplex PCR, the repertoire was profiled, and TCRdb retains in-frame clones only, with some absent. The sample holds 120,000 to 150,000 clones, roughly 87% seen once. The sample was peripheral blood, taken 28 days after the second AZD1222 dose. The receptors stem from an adult who received the AZD1222 COVID-19 vaccine.

CDR3: CASSLGTSGTNEQFF. The CDR3 DNA sequence: TGTGCCAGCAGCCTAGGGACTAGCGGGACTAATGAGCAGTTCTTC. The chain is built from TRBV7-2 and TRBJ2-1; 13 positions match TRBD2. The V and J ends lost 5 bases and 7 bases, in that order; junction bases with no gene match: 5. The CDR3 spans 15 residues. Germline V lookup: CDR1 SGHTA, CDR2 FQGNSA.

The gene calls are TRBV15 and TRBJ2-1, with D tentatively TRBD2 (6 bases). Trimming shortened V by 3 bases and J by 7 bases, and 13 bases separated the two germline ends. Germline V gene sequence: CDR1 LNHNV, CDR2 YYDKDF (reference sequence). There are 14 residues in the CDR3. The DNA for the CDR3 is TGTGCCACCAGCAGGGTAATCCTAGCGAATGAGCAGTTCTTC. This codes for CATSRVILANEQFF.

This chain links TRBV14 with TRBJ1-1, with D unclear. The V gene lost 5 bases and the J gene lost 1 base, with 5 bases spanning the gap. There are 12 residues in the CDR3. Germline CDR1 reads SGHDN; CDR2 reads FVKESK. CDR3 DNA: TGTGCCAGCAGCGTAAAGAACACTGAAGCTTTCTTT. Protein: CASSVKNTEAFF.

The chain has TRBV5-5 and TRBJ2-1; 10 nucleotides align to TRBD2. The length of the CDR3 is 16 residues. Germline CDR1 SGHKS, CDR2 YYEKEE (reference sequence). Unmatched junction bases numbered 7, after V lost 1 base and J lost 6 bases. The CDR3 region is CASSLSSGSARNEQFF. CDR3 nucleotides: TGTGCCAGCAGCTTGTCTAGCGGGAGTGCTCGCAATGAGCAGTTCTTC.

This sequence joins TRBV6-2 or TRBV6-3 and TRBJ2-1; 13 bases map to TRBD2. The CDR3 contains 17 residues. Germline V gives CDR1 MNHEY, CDR2 SVGEGT. Trimming took 5 bases from V and 4 from J; bases not matched to a gene: 8. CDR3 nucleotide sequence: TGTGCCAGCAGTAGGACTAGCGGGAGAGTGCTGTACAATGAGCAGTTCTTC. Translated: CASSRTSGRVLYNEQFF.

V is TRBV4-1 and J is TRBJ2-1, with 13 bases identical to TRBD2. Germline loops: CDR1 MGHRA, CDR2 YSYEKL. CDR3 length: 17 amino acids. Losses at the gene ends were 1 base for V and 5 bases for J; bases not matched to a gene: 5. This CDR3 is CASSQGTSGSVDNEQFF. Here the CDR3 DNA reads TGCGCCAGCAGCCAAGGGACTAGCGGGAGTGTGGACAATGAGCAGTTCTTC.

The chain carries TRBV5-1 and TRBJ1-1; D is undetermined. The CDR3 extends over 13 amino acids. Germline V lookup: CDR1 SGHRS, CDR2 YFSETQ. V dropped 2 bases and J dropped 3 bases, with 8 bases sitting between them. CDR3 amino acids: CASSFSVDTEAFF. Here the CDR3 DNA reads TGCGCCAGCAGCTTTAGTGTTGACACTGAAGCTTTCTTT.

The chain links TRBV20-1 to TRBJ2-1, with D maybe TRBD2 (6 bases). This CDR3 is 14 amino acids long. V was pared by 3 bases and J by 2 bases, with 11 bases between. Per the germline V gene, CDR1 is DFQATT and CDR2 is SNEGSKA (reference sequence). In DNA form, the CDR3 reads TGCAGTGCTAGTCTCGGGGGTACCTACAATGAGCAGTTCTTC. Protein: CSASLGGTYNEQFF.

This chain uses TRBV27 with TRBJ1-2; a weak D match, TRBD1 (6 bases). The CDR3 spans 16 residues. Germline V gene lookup returns CDR1 MNHEY and CDR2 SMNVEV (reference sequence). With 5 bases removed from V and 5 bases from J, the gap between germline ends came to 21 bases. CDR3: CASSPTPAGHHYGYTF. The CDR3 region has the DNA TGTGCCAGCAGTCCAACCCCGGCGGGACACCATTATGGCTACACCTTC.

The chain employs TRBV5-1 and TRBJ1-2; tentative D call: TRBD1 (5 bases). CDR3 length: 15 amino acids. Per the germline V gene, CDR1 is SGHRS and CDR2 is YFSETQ. Deletions cut 1 base from V and 4 bases from J, with 14 bases between. The CDR3 spells CASSLTAAQGYGYTF. The CDR3 DNA reads as TGCGCCAGCAGCTTGACGGCAGCCCAGGGCTATGGCTACACCTTC.

V usage is TRBV4-3 and J usage is TRBJ2-5; no definite D call. The CDR3 totals 14 residues. CDR1 and CDR2 from the germline V gene are LGHNA and YSLEER. V lost 0 bases and J lost 2, with 7 bases in between. The CDR3 DNA reads as TGCGCCAGCAGCCAAGAGGTCTTTCAAGAGACCCAGTACTTC. It translates to CASSQEVFQETQYF.

The genes are TRBV6-6 and TRBJ2-7, with D perhaps TRBD1 (5 bases). Germline values: CDR1 MNHNY, CDR2 SVGAGI (reference sequence). Between the trimmed V and J ends, which lost 2 bases and 6 bases, there was a span of 5 bases. The CDR3 is 11 amino acids. The CDR3: CASSYGAEQYF. The CDR3, as DNA: TGTGCCAGCAGTTACGGGGCCGAGCAGTACTTC.

The genes are TRBV6-5 and TRBJ2-7, with TRBD1 matching 8 bases. The CDR3 length is 15 residues. The J segment lost 0 bases and the V segment lost 6 bases, leaving 7 bases of the junction unmatched. Germline loops: CDR1 MNHEY, CDR2 SVGAGI. As DNA, the CDR3 is TGTGCCAGCAGAATAAGACAGGGGTTCTCCTACGAGCAGTACTTC. Amino acids: CASRIRQGFSYEQYF.

This sequence joins TRBV4-1 and TRBJ1-4, with 7 bases identical to TRBD1. The germline V gene encodes CDR1 MGHRA and CDR2 YSYEKL. V gave up 4 bases and J gave up 6 bases; unmatched junction bases: 8. CDR3 length equals 15 residues. In DNA form, the CDR3 reads TGCGCCAGCAGCCGAGGGGGCGGTGAAGATGAAAAACTGTTTTTT. Translating gives CASSRGGGEDEKLFF.

A single count supports this clone. The rearrangement joins TRBV7-2 to TRBJ2-2; D is ambiguous. Germline loops: CDR1 SGHTA, CDR2 FQGNSA. The CDR3 spans 12 residues. Trimming left V 5 bases short and J 3 bases short, with 4 bases between. CDR3 sequence (DNA): TGTGCCAGCAGCCAGTACACCGGGGAGCTGTTTTTT. As protein: CASSQYTGELFF.

This chain joins TRBV30 and TRBJ1-1; D remains unclear. Germline V CDR1 and CDR2: GTSNPN, SVGIG (reference sequence). Trimming removed 5 bases at V and 2 bases at J, with 12 bases between. The CDR3 length is 13 residues. In nucleotides, the CDR3 is TGTGCCTGGGAGCTAACAGCTAACACTGAAGCTTTCTTT. Its translation is CAWELTANTEAFF. The whole variable domain, remainder taken from reference TRBV30 and TRBJ1-1, is SQTIHQWPATLVQPVGSPLSLECTVEGTSNPNLYWYRQAAGRGLQLLFYSVGIGQISSEVPQNLSASRPQDRQFILSSKKLLLSDSGFYLCAWELTANTEAFFGQGTRLTVV.

The gene calls are TRBV6-5 and TRBJ2-5; the D gene is possibly TRBD2 (6 bases). The CDR3 is 15 residues long. Trimming took 3 bases from V and 4 from J, leaving 15 bases between them. CDR1 is MNHEY, CDR2 SVGAGI, per germline. CDR3 nucleotides: TGTGCCAGCAGTTATTGGGGGAGGCCGGGAGAGACCCAGTACTTC. Protein sequence: CASSYWGRPGETQYF.

The V and J genes are TRBV19 and TRBJ1-1; TRBD1 is a possible D gene (6 bases). The germline V gene encodes CDR1 LNHDA and CDR2 SQIVND (reference sequence). The CDR3 consists of 16 residues. The V end was cut by 7 bases, the J end by 6 bases, with 24 bases between. The CDR3 DNA reads TGTGCCAGTAATCCCTCGGGGGACACAACGACCCCTGAAGCTTTCTTT. Its translation: CASNPSGDTTTPEAFF.

J is TRBJ2-6 and V is TRBV11-2, with D unclear. CDR1 and CDR2 from the germline V gene are SGHAT and FQNNGV. The CDR3 runs to 15 residues. V was pared by 4 bases and J by 1 base, with 8 bases between. The CDR3 reads CASSSPWSGANVLTF. The CDR3 nucleotides are TGTGCCAGCAGCTCCCCTTGGTCTGGGGCCAACGTCCTGACTTTC.

The chain has TRBV9 and TRBJ2-1; D gene unclear. The CDR3 is made up of 15 amino acids. V was trimmed by 0 bases and J by 4 bases, leaving 11 bases between them. The germline V gene encodes CDR1 SGDLS and CDR2 YYNGEE. This CDR3 is CASSVGQLSYNEQFF. In nucleotides, the CDR3 is TGTGCCAGCAGCGTAGGGCAGCTGTCATACAATGAGCAGTTCTTC.